One sample yielded the 22 T cell receptor beta chains listed below, sequenced in a study of blood T cell repertoires in COVID-19 (dated by TCRdb to the early 2020s). The library was built by means of the immunoSEQ multiplex PCR assay. TCRdb provides this immuneACCESS table in a form limited to in-frame rearrangements. Some clones are lacking; in checked studies, under half of them reflect an unresolved V gene, and why the rest are absent is not known. This sample lists 110,000 to 150,000 clones; about 81% were detected once. The leading ten clones occupy less than 5% of the sample. The sequencing input was peripheral blood. The receptors derive from a woman aged 80 or over with acute or convalescent COVID-19.

The chain links TRBV6-1 to TRBJ2-1, with 9 nucleotides matching TRBD1. Germline CDR1 and CDR2: MNHNS and SASEGT. The CDR3 extends over 16 amino acids. Germline trimming cut 2 bases from V and 11 bases from J; bases unmatched to any gene: 13. The CDR3 is CASSEQSPGTGTQQFF. The CDR3 DNA is TGTGCCAGCAGTGAACAAAGTCCCGGGACAGGGACCCAGCAGTTCTTC.

The chain employs TRBV2 and TRBJ1-3, with 7 bases fitting TRBD1. J was trimmed by 8 bases and V by 9 bases; bases with no gene match: 7. The CDR3 contains 12 residues. The germline CDR1 and CDR2 sequences are SNHLY and FYNNEI. This chain's CDR3 is CASRDRGDTIYF. As DNA, the CDR3 is TGTGCCAGTCGGGACAGAGGAGACACCATATATTTT.

The chain couples TRBV27 to TRBJ2-4; weak D call: TRBD1 (5 bases). CDR3 size: 16 residues. Germline lookup yields CDR1 MNHEY and CDR2 SMNVEV (reference sequence). The V and J ends lost 1 base and 2 bases respectively, with 12 bases between them. CDR3 sequence (DNA): TGTGCCAGCAGTTTATATGGTCCAGGGTCCAAAAACATTCAGTACTTC. Amino acids: CASSLYGPGSKNIQYF.

The rearrangement links TRBV5-6 to TRBJ1-6; D is undetermined. Germline CDR1 is SGHDT and CDR2 is YYEEEE. CDR3 length: 14 residues. V was clipped by 1 base and J by 5 bases, with 7 bases between them. CDR3 DNA sequence: TGTGCCAGCAGCTTGATCGCGAATAATTCACCCCTCCACTTT. Residues: CASSLIANNSPLHF. Full variable domain (outside the CDR3, taken from reference TRBV5-6 and TRBJ1-6): DAGVTQSPTHLIKTRGQQVTLRCSPKSGHDTVSWYQQALGQGPQFIFQYYEEEERQRGNFPDRFSGHQFPNYSSELNVNALLLGDSALYLCASSLIANNSPLHFGNGTRLTVT.

The chain employs TRBV28 and TRBJ1-5; D is possibly TRBD1 (6 bases). Germline V gene sequence: CDR1 MDHEN, CDR2 SYDVKM. There are 14 residues in the CDR3. CDR3 protein: CATGERQGYQPQHF. In DNA, the CDR3 is TGTGCGACCGGGGAGCGCCAGGGGTATCAGCCCCAGCATTTT.

This chain links TRBV28 with TRBJ2-5; 12 positions agree with TRBD2. The junction had 11 bases not matched to a gene; V was cut back by 5 bases and J by 7 bases. This CDR3 comprises 16 residues. Germline V CDR1 and CDR2: MDHEN, SYDVKM. CDR3 region: CASSLRLAGVDGTQYF. DNA of the CDR3: TGTGCCAGCAGTCTGCGACTAGCGGGAGTTGATGGGACCCAGTACTTC. Full variable domain (missing parts from reference TRBV28 and TRBJ2-5): DVKVTQSSRYLVKRTGEKVFLECVQDMDHENMFWYRQDPGLGLRLIYFSYDVKMKEKGDIPEGYSVSREKKERFSLILESASTNQTSMYLCASSLRLAGVDGTQYFGPGTRLLVL.

This chain links TRBV28 with TRBJ2-1; 7 bases align to TRBD1. The CDR3 is 14 residues long. Germline CDR1 reads MDHEN; CDR2 reads SYDVKM. V shed 6 bases, J shed 3 bases, and the junction held 5 bases outside the gene matches. CDR3 protein: CASRRDSLYNEQFF. As DNA, the CDR3 is TGTGCCAGCAGACGGGACAGCCTCTACAATGAGCAGTTCTTC.

The rearrangement links TRBV6-1 to TRBJ2-1; D is unresolved. This CDR3 region has 15 residues. V was clipped by 3 bases and J by 4 bases, with 13 bases between them. Germline V gene lookup returns CDR1 MNHNS and CDR2 SASEGT. CDR3 sequence: CASSESQLTYNEQFF. The CDR3 DNA sequence: TGTGCCAGCAGTGAGAGTCAATTAACTTACAATGAGCAGTTCTTC.

The CDR3 nucleotides are TGCGCCAGCAGCCAGTTACAGGGGGGAAACTACGAGCAGTACTTC. Amino acids: CASSQLQGGNYEQYF. The chain links TRBV4-1 to TRBJ2-7; 8 bases fit TRBD1. Trimming removed 3 bases from V and 3 bases from J; junction bases left unmatched: 7. The germline V gene has CDR1 MGHRA and CDR2 YSYEKL. The CDR3 is 15 amino acids.

The chain carries TRBV28 and TRBJ1-1, with no clear D. The germline gives CDR1 MDHEN, CDR2 SYDVKM. V lost 8 bases and J lost 0, with 7 bases in between. The CDR3 is 12 residues long. The CDR3 protein is CASRGLNTEAFF. The CDR3 DNA reads as TGTGCCAGCCGGGGTTTGAACACTGAAGCTTTCTTT.

The rearrangement links TRBV5-4 to TRBJ1-3; D ambiguous. Between the trimmed V and J ends, which lost 0 bases and 2 bases, there was a span of 6 bases. CDR1 and CDR2 (germline): SGHNT, YYREEE (reference sequence). CDR3 length: 14 amino acids. The CDR3 here is CASSLAGTGNTIYF. CDR3 bases: TGTGCCAGCAGCTTGGCCGGGACTGGAAACACCATATATTTT.

V and J are TRBV6-5 and TRBJ2-2, with D unclear. The CDR3 length is 14 residues. The V and J ends lost 8 bases and 1 base respectively, with 11 bases between them. The germline V gene encodes CDR1 MNHEY and CDR2 SVGAGI. The chain's CDR3 is CASFSLGNTGELFF. The CDR3, as DNA: TGTGCCAGCTTTAGCTTAGGGAACACCGGGGAGCTGTTTTTT.

In this sample, this clone turned up a few times. V usage is TRBV4-1 and J usage is TRBJ2-7, with a tentative D call TRBD2 (5 bases). Trimming pared 5 bases from V and 5 bases from J, leaving 16 bases between. This CDR3 spans 14 amino acids. Germline values: CDR1 MGHRA, CDR2 YSYEKL. CDR3 protein: CASSEPIRGHEQYF. DNA for the CDR3: TGCGCCAGCAGCGAACCTATCCGCGGGCACGAGCAGTACTTC.

The chain carries TRBV10-2 and TRBJ1-5, with 8 bases aligning to TRBD1. Germline V gene data show CDR1 as WSHSY and CDR2 as SAAADI. With 8 bases clipped from V and 2 bases from J, the junction kept 2 bases outside the gene matches. This CDR3 is built from 13 residues. CDR3 protein: CASGGQGNQPQHF. CDR3 DNA sequence: TGCGCCAGCGGGGGACAGGGCAATCAGCCCCAGCATTTT.

The rearrangement links TRBV6-1 to TRBJ2-1; a weak D match, TRBD2 (7 bases). Trimming removed 0 bases at V and 9 bases at J, with 24 bases between. The germline CDR1 and CDR2 sequences are MNHNS and SASEGT. The CDR3 totals 18 residues. In DNA, the CDR3 is TGTGCCAGCAGTGAAGCGCTCGTAGGGGGGGCCAGATGGATTGAGCAGTTCTTC. Protein product: CASSEALVGGARWIEQFF.

The rearrangement joins TRBV5-1 to TRBJ2-3; TRBD1 might be the D (6 bases). The CDR3 runs to 15 residues. The V gene lost 0 bases and the J gene lost 2 bases, with 10 bases spanning the gap. CDR1 is SGHRS and CDR2 is YFSETQ in the germline V gene. The CDR3 sequence is CASSLVQGTTDTQYF. CDR3 coding DNA: TGCGCCAGCAGCTTGGTTCAGGGGACCACAGATACGCAGTATTTT. The whole variable domain, filled in from reference TRBV5-1 and TRBJ2-3, reads KAGVTQTPRYLIKTRGQQVTLSCSPISGHRSVSWYQQTPGQGLQFLFEYFSETQRNKGNFPGRFSGRQFSNSRSEMNVSTLELGDSALYLCASSLVQGTTDTQYFGPGTRLTVL.

The chain's CDR3 is CATRAGASYEQFF. As DNA, the CDR3 is TGTGCCACCAGGGCGGGAGCCAGCTATGAGCAGTTCTTC. This chain connects TRBV24-1 to TRBJ2-1; 7 bases fit TRBD2. The CDR3 has 13 residues. Trimming cost V 7 bases and J 8 bases; bases outside gene matches: 7. In germline, CDR1 is KGHDR, CDR2 SFDVKD.

Here the CDR3 reads CATGQGAQETQYF. The CDR3 DNA sequence: TGTGCCACCGGACAGGGGGCGCAGGAGACCCAGTACTTC. V gene TRBV5-6 combines with J gene TRBJ2-5; TRBD1 matches 11 bases. J lost 5 bases, V lost 9 bases, and 6 bases had no gene match. Germline CDR1 is SGHDT and CDR2 is YYEEEE. There are 13 residues in the CDR3.

This chain joins TRBV5-1 and TRBJ2-7; 9 nucleotides match TRBD1. The CDR3 loop spans 17 amino acids. J gave up 6 bases and V 2 bases, and 15 bases lay outside the gene matches. Germline V CDR1 and CDR2: SGHRS, YFSETQ. Here the CDR3 DNA reads TGCGCCAGCAGCTTTACCCCCTCACAGGGGGCGCAGGGCGAGCAGTACTTC. As protein: CASSFTPSQGAQGEQYF.

The chain links TRBV27 to TRBJ1-2, with 8 bases fitting TRBD1. With V trimmed by 3 bases and J by 4 bases, 7 bases remained unmatched. This CDR3 contains 15 residues. Germline values: CDR1 MNHEY, CDR2 SMNVEV (reference sequence). For the CDR3, the DNA is TGTGCCAGCAGTTTGCAGGGGGCTCGGGGCTATGGCTACACCTTC. Translating it yields CASSLQGARGYGYTF.

This clone was counted between two and nine times. The chain joins TRBV6-5 to TRBJ2-7, with TRBD1 matching over 10 bases. Germline-derived CDR1 and CDR2 are MNHEY and SVGAGI. This CDR3 contains 14 residues. The trim removed 5 bases at V and 3 bases at J, leaving 4 bases unmatched. This chain's CDR3 is CASSRDRGIYEQYF. In DNA, the CDR3 is TGTGCCAGCAGTAGGGACAGGGGAATCTACGAGCAGTACTTC.

This clone has a handful of counts. V is TRBV27 and J is TRBJ2-2; possibly TRBD1 for D (6 bases). The germline CDR1 and CDR2 sequences are MNHEY and SMNVEV (reference sequence). Deletions cut 6 bases from V and 4 bases from J, with 18 bases between. This CDR3 comprises 16 residues. The CDR3: CASRRGTLSSTGELFF. The CDR3 DNA reads as TGTGCCAGCAGAAGAGGGACACTTAGTAGCACCGGGGAGCTGTTTTTT.